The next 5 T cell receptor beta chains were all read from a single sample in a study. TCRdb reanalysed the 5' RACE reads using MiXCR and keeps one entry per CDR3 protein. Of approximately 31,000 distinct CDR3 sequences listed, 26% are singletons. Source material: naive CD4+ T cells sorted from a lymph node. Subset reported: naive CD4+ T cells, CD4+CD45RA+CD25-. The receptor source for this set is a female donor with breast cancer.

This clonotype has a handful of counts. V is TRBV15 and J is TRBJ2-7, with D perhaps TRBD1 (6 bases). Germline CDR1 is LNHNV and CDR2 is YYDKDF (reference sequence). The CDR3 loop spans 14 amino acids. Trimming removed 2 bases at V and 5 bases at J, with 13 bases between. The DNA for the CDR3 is TGTGCCACCAGCAGAATTTTACAGGGAAACGAGCAGTACTTC. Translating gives CATSRILQGNEQYF.

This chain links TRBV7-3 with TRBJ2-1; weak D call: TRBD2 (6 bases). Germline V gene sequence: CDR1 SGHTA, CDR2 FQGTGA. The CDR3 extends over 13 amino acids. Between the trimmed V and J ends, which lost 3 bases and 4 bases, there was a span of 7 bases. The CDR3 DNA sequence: TGTGCCAGCAGCTTCGGGGGTTACAATGAGCAGTTCTTC. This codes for CASSFGGYNEQFF. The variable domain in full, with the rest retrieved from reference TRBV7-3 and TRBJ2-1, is GAGVSQTPSNKVTEKGKYVELRCDPISGHTALYWYRQSLGQGPEFLIYFQGTGAADDSGLPNDRFFAVRPEGSVSTLKIQRTERGDSAVYLCASSFGGYNEQFFGPGTRLTVL.

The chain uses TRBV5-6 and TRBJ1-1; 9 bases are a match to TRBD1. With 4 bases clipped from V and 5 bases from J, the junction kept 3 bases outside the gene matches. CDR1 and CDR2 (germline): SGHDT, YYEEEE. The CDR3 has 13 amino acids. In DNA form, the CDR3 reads TGTGCCAGCAGCCTAGACAGGGGGACTGAAGCTTTCTTT. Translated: CASSLDRGTEAFF.

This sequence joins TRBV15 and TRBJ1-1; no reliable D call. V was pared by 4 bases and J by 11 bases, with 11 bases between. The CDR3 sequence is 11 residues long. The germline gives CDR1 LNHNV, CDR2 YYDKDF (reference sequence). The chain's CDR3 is CATSTQGRAFF. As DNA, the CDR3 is TGTGCCACCAGCACCCAAGGTCGGGCTTTCTTT. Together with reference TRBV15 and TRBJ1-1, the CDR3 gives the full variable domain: DAMVIQNPRYQVTQFGKPVTLSCSQTLNHNVMYWYQQKSSQAPKLLFHYYDKDFNNEADTPDNFQSRRPNTSFCFLDIRSPGLGDTAMYLCATSTQGRAFFGQGTRLTVV.

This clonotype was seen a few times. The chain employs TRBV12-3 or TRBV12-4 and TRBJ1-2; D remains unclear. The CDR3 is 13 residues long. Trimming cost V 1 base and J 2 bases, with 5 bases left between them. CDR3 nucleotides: TGTGCCAGCAGTTTAGGGCAGAACTATGGCTACACCTTC. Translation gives CASSLGQNYGYTF.